This paragraph reports one TCR beta chain. Its cognate antigen is unknown. The record originates from a study of cytomegalovirus exposure and HLA in healthy donors. Regarding the study as a whole: There were several of the most significant clusters that appeared linked to common viral pathogens in a later analysis.

The V and J ends lost 4 bases and 8 bases respectively, with 14 bases between them. The CDR3 runs to 13 residues. Germline V gives CDR1 LGHNA, CDR2 YSLEER. Each donor was healthy, and each was a bone marrow donor. The PCR employed 60 Vbeta primers together with 13 Jbeta primers. Method: immunoSEQ multiplex PCR; TCRdb's copy keeps in-frame clones and lacks some. The listing records over 45,000 clones. The sequenced material came from PBMCs. The genes are TRBV4-3 and TRBJ1-2; maybe TRBD1 (5 bases). This sequence was found in a woman in her thirties or forties in good health and CMV-seronegative. DNA of the CDR3: TGCGCCAGCAGCCCGCAGGGTGATGAGGGCTACACCTTC. Amino acid sequence: CASSPQGDEGYTF.